Below, 23 T cell receptor beta chains from the same sample are listed, as sequenced in a study of T-cell memory formation after mild COVID-19. TCRdb processed the 5' RACE reads anew with MiXCR; each CDR3 protein has one entry. The top ten hold 8.4% of the sample, which has 400,000 to 500,000 distinct CDR3 sequences, approximately 20% seen once. Sequences were obtained from PBMCs or a T cell subset sorted from them (not recorded which). These receptors all come from an adult woman who had mild COVID-19 (a few samples of this study predate the infection). Cell type and time point are not known.

The V call is TRBV7-3, the J call TRBJ2-1; D is uncertain. Deletions cut 0 bases from V and 8 bases from J, with 8 bases between. CDR3 length equals 13 residues. Germline V gene data show CDR1 as SGHTA and CDR2 as FQGTGA. CDR3 nucleotides: TGTGCCAGCAGCTTAACCCCTAGGGATGAGCAGTTCTTC. It is translated as CASSLTPRDEQFF.

This clonotype was found a few times. The chain recombines TRBV27 with TRBJ1-2; 9 nucleotides align to TRBD1. The V and J ends lost 6 bases and 7 bases, in that order; junction bases with no gene match: 18. This CDR3 is 17 amino acids long. CDR1 and CDR2 (germline): MNHEY, SMNVEV (reference sequence). The CDR3 bases are TGTGCCAGCAGCGCTATAAGAGCCGGGACAGGGATGCCTGGCTACACCTTC. It encodes CASSAIRAGTGMPGYTF.

This clonotype has a handful of counts. The chain is built from TRBV15 and TRBJ1-5; no clear D. The CDR3 totals 13 residues. V lost 3 bases, J lost 5 bases, and 8 bases lay in between. The V gene's germline CDR1 is LNHNV and CDR2 YYDKDF (reference sequence). Here the CDR3 DNA reads TGTGCCACCAGCAGGCAACTCGATCAGCCCCAGCATTTT. Translation gives CATSRQLDQPQHF.

The chain employs TRBV5-1 and TRBJ2-3; D not certain. Between the trimmed V and J ends, which lost 0 bases and 2 bases, there was a span of 13 bases. CDR1 SGHRS and CDR2 YFSETQ come from the germline V gene. The CDR3 runs 16 residues. The CDR3: CASSLGLDESTDTQYF. CDR3 nucleotide sequence: TGCGCCAGCAGCTTGGGGCTAGATGAATCCACAGATACGCAGTATTTT.

This sequence joins TRBV20-1 and TRBJ2-2; 7 nucleotides agree with TRBD1. The CDR3 is 16 residues long. Germline loops: CDR1 DFQATT, CDR2 SNEGSKA (reference sequence). V trimming: 5 bases; J trimming: 1 base; junction bases outside the gene matches: 10. The CDR3 is CSASSDRPLNTGELFF. The CDR3 coding sequence is TGCAGTGCTTCATCGGACAGGCCCTTGAACACCGGGGAGCTGTTTTTT.

This clonotype has more than one count but fewer than ten. V usage is TRBV18 and J usage is TRBJ2-5; the match to TRBD2 covers 8 bases. The CDR3 runs 16 residues. V trimming: 3 bases; J trimming: 4 bases; junction bases outside the gene matches: 10. Germline V gene lookup returns CDR1 KGHSH and CDR2 LQKENI. The CDR3 spells CASSPIELAGRETQYF. The CDR3 coding sequence is TGTGCCAGCTCACCCATTGAATTAGCGGGGCGAGAGACCCAGTACTTC.

A few counts support this clonotype. The chain has TRBV18 and TRBJ2-1; D perhaps matches TRBD2 (6 bases). Deletions cut 0 bases from V and 4 bases from J, with 10 bases between. The CDR3 sequence is 15 residues long. Looked up from germline, CDR1 is KGHSH and CDR2 is LQKENI. CDR3 sequence (DNA): TGTGCCAGCTCACCACCGGCGGGAAGGTACAATGAGCAGTTCTTC. This codes for CASSPPAGRYNEQFF.

This clonotype was counted between two and nine times. V usage is TRBV7-6 and J usage is TRBJ1-6; TRBD1 is a possible D gene (5 bases). The V end was cut by 5 bases, the J end by 8 bases, with 16 bases between. Germline V lookup: CDR1 SGHVS, CDR2 FNYEAQ. The CDR3 spans 15 residues. The CDR3 sequence: CASSLEGQRDSPLHF. The DNA of the CDR3 is TGTGCCAGCAGCCTAGAGGGGCAAAGAGATTCACCCCTCCACTTT.

V gene TRBV7-9 combines with J gene TRBJ1-4; D is possibly TRBD1 (6 bases). Germline V gene data show CDR1 as SEHNR and CDR2 as FQNEAQ (reference sequence). The CDR3 length is 15 residues. V lost 5 bases and J 4 bases, leaving 14 bases between the germline ends. CDR3 amino acids: CASSPRDTDNEKLFF. The CDR3, as DNA: TGTGCCAGCAGCCCGAGGGACACCGATAATGAAAAACTGTTTTTT.

CDR3 sequence: CASSLDVEGNIQYF. The CDR3 nucleotides read TGCGCCAGCAGCTTGGACGTGGAGGGAAACATTCAGTACTTC. V gene TRBV5-1 combines with J gene TRBJ2-4; maybe TRBD2 (6 bases). The V and J ends lost 0 bases and 6 bases respectively, with 10 bases between them. Germline CDR1 reads SGHRS; CDR2 reads YFSETQ. The CDR3 is 14 residues long.

The rearrangement joins TRBV20-1 to TRBJ2-1, with TRBD2 matching 11 bases. Losses at the gene ends were 5 bases for V and 6 bases for J; bases not matched to a gene: 9. The CDR3 is 15 amino acids. Looked up from germline, CDR1 is DFQATT and CDR2 is SNEGSKA (reference sequence). The CDR3 reads CSAGKLAGVLNEQFF. In nucleotides, the CDR3 is TGCAGTGCTGGTAAACTAGCGGGAGTTCTCAATGAGCAGTTCTTC.

This clonotype occurred many times. The chain combines TRBV18 with TRBJ2-2; the match to TRBD1 covers 11 bases. The CDR3 length is 17 residues. The junction had 3 bases not matched to a gene; V was cut back by 2 bases and J by 1 base. Germline assignment: CDR1 KGHSH and CDR2 LQKENI. CDR3 nucleotide sequence: TGTGCCAGCTCACCAGGACAGGGGGCCGGGAACACCGGGGAGCTGTTTTTT. It specifies CASSPGQGAGNTGELFF.

The chain employs TRBV4-3 and TRBJ1-4; 9 bases match TRBD1. Germline V gene sequence: CDR1 LGHNA, CDR2 YSLEER. This CDR3 has 14 residues. V lost 1 base and J lost 6; bases outside the gene matches: 0. CDR3 in amino acids: CASSQGQGDEKLFF. For the CDR3, the DNA is TGCGCCAGCAGCCAAGGACAGGGGGATGAAAAACTGTTTTTT.

The chain has TRBV5-1 and TRBJ1-2; TRBD1 might be the D (5 bases). The CDR3 contains 13 residues. Trimming pared 2 bases from V and 8 bases from J, leaving 13 bases between. Looked up from germline, CDR1 is SGHRS and CDR2 is YFSETQ. DNA for the CDR3: TGCGCCAGCAGCTTATGGGGCGGAGGCGGCTACACCTTC. Translating it yields CASSLWGGGGYTF. The whole variable domain, remainder taken from reference TRBV5-1 and TRBJ1-2, is KAGVTQTPRYLIKTRGQQVTLSCSPISGHRSVSWYQQTPGQGLQFLFEYFSETQRNKGNFPGRFSGRQFSNSRSEMNVSTLELGDSALYLCASSLWGGGGYTFGSGTRLTVV.

This clonotype was counted between two and nine times. The chain uses TRBV12-3 or TRBV12-4 and TRBJ2-2; 9 nucleotides agree with TRBD2. V lost 3 bases, J lost 3 bases, and 8 bases stayed unmatched. The CDR3 loop spans 17 amino acids. CDR3 protein: CASSLAGGRGDTGELFF. The CDR3 DNA reads as TGTGCCAGCAGTTTGGCGGGGGGGCGCGGGGACACCGGGGAGCTGTTTTTT.

This clonotype was seen a few times. The V call is TRBV5-6, the J call TRBJ2-7; the D is unclear. V lost 2 bases to trimming and J lost 1 base, with 7 bases between them. Germline V gene lookup returns CDR1 SGHDT and CDR2 YYEEEE. CDR3 size: 13 residues. The CDR3 region has the DNA TGTGCCAGCAGCTTTTACAGATCCTACGAGCAGTACTTC. It codes for CASSFYRSYEQYF.

The chain is built from TRBV3-1 and TRBJ2-5; TRBD2 matches at 8 bases. Germline CDR1 LGHDT, CDR2 YNNKEL (reference sequence). This CDR3 spans 15 amino acids. Trimming cost V 4 bases and J 2 bases; bases outside gene matches: 6. The CDR3 DNA reads as TGTGCCAGCAGCCTCGGGACTAGATGGCAAGAGACCCAGTACTTC. Its translation: CASSLGTRWQETQYF.

This rearrangement joins TRBV29-1 to TRBJ2-7; 7 bases align to TRBD1. V lost 2 bases to trimming and J lost 3 bases; unmatched junction nucleotides: 13. The CDR3 consists of 16 residues. The germline CDR1 and CDR2 sequences are SQVTM and ANQGSEA. CDR3 DNA: TGCAGCGTTGAAAGGTTTGCGACAGGGAGCGGCTACGAGCAGTACTTC. Encoded protein: CSVERFATGSGYEQYF.

This clonotype was seen a handful of times. The chain is built from TRBV10-3 and TRBJ2-7, with a possible D match to TRBD2 (6 bases). Germline lookup yields CDR1 ENHRY and CDR2 SYGVKD. The V end was cut by 4 bases, the J end by 6 bases, with 16 bases between. The CDR3 sequence is 14 residues long. The DNA of the CDR3 is TGTGCCATCAGTGGGGCCAGCGAGGGAGGCGAGCAGTACTTC. Translating it yields CAISGASEGGEQYF.

Many counts were recorded for this clonotype. V is TRBV6-2 or TRBV6-3 and J is TRBJ2-2; 8 nucleotides align to TRBD1. The CDR3 extends over 14 amino acids. The germline CDR1 and CDR2 sequences are MNHEY and SVGEGT. Trimming at V came to 6 bases and at J to 3 bases, leaving 3 bases not matched to a gene. The CDR3 region is CASRQQGDTGELFF. The CDR3 nucleotides read TGTGCCAGCAGACAACAGGGGGACACCGGGGAGCTGTTTTTT.

The genes are TRBV4-1 and TRBJ2-2; D may be TRBD1 (6 bases). The length of the CDR3 is 17 residues. Between the trimmed V and J ends, which lost 4 bases and 1 base, there was a span of 16 bases. In germline, CDR1 is MGHRA, CDR2 YSYEKL. This chain's CDR3 is CASSRLVRTENTGELFF. In nucleotides, the CDR3 is TGCGCCAGCAGCCGGCTCGTCCGGACAGAGAACACCGGGGAGCTGTTTTTT.

This chain joins TRBV11-3 and TRBJ2-1; possible D gene TRBD2, 6 bases. CDR1 and CDR2 from the germline V gene are SGHNT and YENEEA. This CDR3 region has 13 residues. Trimming took 5 bases from V and 8 from J, leaving 13 bases between them. The CDR3 is CASSLGLTDEQFF. In DNA form, the CDR3 reads TGTGCCAGCAGCCTGGGACTTACGGATGAGCAGTTCTTC.

This clonotype was observed a few times. This chain joins TRBV7-2 and TRBJ2-1, with TRBD2 matching 7 bases. This CDR3 has 16 amino acids. V trimming: 0 bases; J trimming: 2 bases; junction bases outside the gene matches: 4. Germline lookup yields CDR1 SGHTA and CDR2 FQGNSA. Written as DNA, the CDR3 is TGTGCCAGCAGCTTAGCGACAAGCGGGACCTACAATGAGCAGTTCTTC. It codes for CASSLATSGTYNEQFF.